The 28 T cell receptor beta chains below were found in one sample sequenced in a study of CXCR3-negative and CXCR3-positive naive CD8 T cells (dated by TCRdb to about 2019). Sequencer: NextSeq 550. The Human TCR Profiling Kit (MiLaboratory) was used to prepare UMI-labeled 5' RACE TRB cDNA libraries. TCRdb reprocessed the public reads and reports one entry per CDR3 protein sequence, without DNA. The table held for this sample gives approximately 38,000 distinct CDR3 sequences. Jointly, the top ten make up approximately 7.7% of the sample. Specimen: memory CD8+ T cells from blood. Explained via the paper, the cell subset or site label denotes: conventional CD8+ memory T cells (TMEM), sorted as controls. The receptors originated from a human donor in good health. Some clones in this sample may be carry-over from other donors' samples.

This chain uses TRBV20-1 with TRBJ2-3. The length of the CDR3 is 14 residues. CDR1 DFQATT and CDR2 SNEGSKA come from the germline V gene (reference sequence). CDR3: CSAENLAHTDTQYF.

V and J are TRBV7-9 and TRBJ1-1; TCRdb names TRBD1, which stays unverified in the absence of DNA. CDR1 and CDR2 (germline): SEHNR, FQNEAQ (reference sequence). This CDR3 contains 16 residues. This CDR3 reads CASSLAPGRTGTEAFF.

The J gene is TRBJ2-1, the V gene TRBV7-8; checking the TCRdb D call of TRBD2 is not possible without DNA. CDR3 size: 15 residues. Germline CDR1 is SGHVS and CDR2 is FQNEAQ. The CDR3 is CASSLLAGGPNEQFF.

The CDR3 sequence is CASSEGEGYGYTF. The chain is built from TRBV25-1 and TRBJ1-2. Looked up from germline, CDR1 is MGHDK and CDR2 is SYGVNS. The length of the CDR3 is 13 residues.

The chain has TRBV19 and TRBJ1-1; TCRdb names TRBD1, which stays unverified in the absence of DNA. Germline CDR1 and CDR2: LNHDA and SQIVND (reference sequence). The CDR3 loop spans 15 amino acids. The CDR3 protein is CASSIGAGLNTEAFF. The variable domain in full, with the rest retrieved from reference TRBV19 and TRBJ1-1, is DGGITQSPKYLFRKEGQNVTLSCEQNLNHDAMYWYRQDPGQGLRLIYYSQIVNDFQKGDIAEGYSVSREKKESFPLTVTSAQKNPTAFYLCASSIGAGLNTEAFFGQGTRLTVV.

CDR3 amino acids: CASSEGQGNEQFF. The chain joins TRBV25-1 to TRBJ2-1; no DNA is available, so the TRBD1 call from TCRdb remains unchecked. The CDR3 totals 13 residues. The germline V gene encodes CDR1 MGHDK and CDR2 SYGVNS.

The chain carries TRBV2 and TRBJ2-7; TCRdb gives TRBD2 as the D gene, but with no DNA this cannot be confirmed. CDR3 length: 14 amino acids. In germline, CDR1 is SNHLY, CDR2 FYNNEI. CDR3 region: CASSDYRPIYEQYF.

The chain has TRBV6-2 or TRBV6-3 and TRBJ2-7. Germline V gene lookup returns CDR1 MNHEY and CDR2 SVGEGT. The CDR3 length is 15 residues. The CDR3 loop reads CASSYSGLIGDEQYF.

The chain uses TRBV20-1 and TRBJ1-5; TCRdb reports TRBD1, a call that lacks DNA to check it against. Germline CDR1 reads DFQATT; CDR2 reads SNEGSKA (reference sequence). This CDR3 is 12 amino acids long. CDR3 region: CSSRAGNQPQHF.

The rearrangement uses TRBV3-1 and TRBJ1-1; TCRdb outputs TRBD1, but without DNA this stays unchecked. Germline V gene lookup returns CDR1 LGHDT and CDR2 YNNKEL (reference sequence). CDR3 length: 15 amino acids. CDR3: CASSQDQNRYTEAFF.

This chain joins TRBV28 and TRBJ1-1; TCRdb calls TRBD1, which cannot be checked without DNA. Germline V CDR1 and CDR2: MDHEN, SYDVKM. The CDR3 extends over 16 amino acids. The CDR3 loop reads CASRRLSRGSGTEAFF.

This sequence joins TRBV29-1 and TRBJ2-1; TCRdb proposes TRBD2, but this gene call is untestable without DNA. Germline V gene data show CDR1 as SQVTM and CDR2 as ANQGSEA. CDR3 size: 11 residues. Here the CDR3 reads CSVRQRNEQFF.

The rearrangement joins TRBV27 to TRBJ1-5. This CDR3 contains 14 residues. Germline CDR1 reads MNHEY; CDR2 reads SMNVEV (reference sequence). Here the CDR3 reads CASSLFAGGQPQHF.

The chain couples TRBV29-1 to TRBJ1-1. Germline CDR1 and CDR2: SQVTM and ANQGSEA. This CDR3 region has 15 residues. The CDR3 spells CSASSAWRFDSEAFF.

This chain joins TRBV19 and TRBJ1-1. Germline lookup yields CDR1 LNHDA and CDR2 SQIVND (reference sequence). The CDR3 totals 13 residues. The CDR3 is CASSIRSNDEAFF.

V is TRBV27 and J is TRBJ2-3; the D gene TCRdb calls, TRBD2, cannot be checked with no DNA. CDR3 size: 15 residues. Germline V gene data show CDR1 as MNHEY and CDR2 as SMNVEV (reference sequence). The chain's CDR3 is CASRPISDGRIVQYF.

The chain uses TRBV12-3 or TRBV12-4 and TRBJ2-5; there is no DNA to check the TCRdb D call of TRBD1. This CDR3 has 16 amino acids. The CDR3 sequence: CASSLRLGAYQETQYF.

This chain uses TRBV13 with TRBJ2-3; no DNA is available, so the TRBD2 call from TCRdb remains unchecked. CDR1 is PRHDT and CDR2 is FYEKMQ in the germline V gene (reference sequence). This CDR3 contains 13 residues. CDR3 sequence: CASSWWEEDTQYF.

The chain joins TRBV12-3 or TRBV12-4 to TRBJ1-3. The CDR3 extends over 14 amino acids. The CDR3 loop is CASSLRDYGNTIYF.

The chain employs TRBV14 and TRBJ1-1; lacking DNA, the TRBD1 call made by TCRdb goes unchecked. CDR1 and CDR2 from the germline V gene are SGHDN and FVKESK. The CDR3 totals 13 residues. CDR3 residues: CASREGGNTEAFF. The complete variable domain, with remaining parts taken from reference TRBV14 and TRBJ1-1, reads EAGVTQFPSHSVIEKGQTVTLRCDPISGHDNLYWYRRVMGKEIKFLLHFVKESKQDESGMPNNRFLAERTGGTYSTLKVQPAELEDSGVYFCASREGGNTEAFFGQGTRLTVV.

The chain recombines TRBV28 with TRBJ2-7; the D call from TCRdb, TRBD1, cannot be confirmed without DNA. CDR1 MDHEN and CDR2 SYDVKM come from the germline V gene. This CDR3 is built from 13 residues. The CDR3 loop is CASSLSGPYEQYF.

The CDR3 here is CSAYRGFNNEKLFF. The chain couples TRBV20-1 to TRBJ1-4; TCRdb's D call, TRBD1, is unchecked because there is no DNA. The CDR3 sequence is 14 residues long. CDR1 and CDR2 from the germline V gene are DFQATT and SNEGSKA (reference sequence).

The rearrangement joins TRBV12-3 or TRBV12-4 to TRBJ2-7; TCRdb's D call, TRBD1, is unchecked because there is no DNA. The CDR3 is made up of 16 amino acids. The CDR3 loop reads CASTKVGGRSAYEQYF.

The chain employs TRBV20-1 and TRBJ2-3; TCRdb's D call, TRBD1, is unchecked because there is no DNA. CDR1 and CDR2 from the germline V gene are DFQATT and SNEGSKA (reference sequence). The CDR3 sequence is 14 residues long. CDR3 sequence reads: CSAIGGFRTDTQYF.

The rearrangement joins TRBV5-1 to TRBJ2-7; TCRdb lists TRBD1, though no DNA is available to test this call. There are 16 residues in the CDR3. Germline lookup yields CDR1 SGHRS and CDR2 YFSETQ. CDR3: CASSLEEDKESYEQYF.

The CDR3 sequence: CASSPLSRDQPQHF. The gene calls are TRBV12-3 or TRBV12-4 and TRBJ1-5; checking the TCRdb D call of TRBD1 is not possible without DNA. This CDR3 spans 14 amino acids.

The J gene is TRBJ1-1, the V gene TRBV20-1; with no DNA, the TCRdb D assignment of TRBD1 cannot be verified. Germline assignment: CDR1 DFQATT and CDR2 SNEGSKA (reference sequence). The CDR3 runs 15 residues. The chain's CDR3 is CSAGYSQGVDTEAFF.

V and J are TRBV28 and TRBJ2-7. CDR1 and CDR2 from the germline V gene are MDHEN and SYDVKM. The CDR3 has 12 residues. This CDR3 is CASSPNIYEQYF. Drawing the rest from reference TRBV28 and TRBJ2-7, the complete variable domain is DVKVTQSSRYLVKRTGEKVFLECVQDMDHENMFWYRQDPGLGLRLIYFSYDVKMKEKGDIPEGYSVSREKKERFSLILESASTNQTSMYLCASSPNIYEQYFGPGTRLTVT.